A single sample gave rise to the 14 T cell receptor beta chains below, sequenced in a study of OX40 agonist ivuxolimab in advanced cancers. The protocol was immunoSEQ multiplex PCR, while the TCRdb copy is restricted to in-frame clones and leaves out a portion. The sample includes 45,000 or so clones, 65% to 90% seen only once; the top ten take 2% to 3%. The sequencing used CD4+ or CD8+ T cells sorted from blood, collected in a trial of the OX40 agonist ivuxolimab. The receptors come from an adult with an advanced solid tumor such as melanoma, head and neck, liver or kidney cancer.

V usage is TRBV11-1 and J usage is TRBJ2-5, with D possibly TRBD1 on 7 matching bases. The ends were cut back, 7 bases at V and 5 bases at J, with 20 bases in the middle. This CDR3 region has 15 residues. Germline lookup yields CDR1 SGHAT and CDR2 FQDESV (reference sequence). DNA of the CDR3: TGTGCCAGCACCCTAAGGAGGGGGCGCGGGGAGACCCAGTACTTC. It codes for CASTLRRGRGETQYF.

The CDR3 spells CSVTPGQGNYGYTF. The DNA of the CDR3 is TGCAGCGTCACCCCGGGACAGGGTAACTATGGCTACACCTTC. This chain uses TRBV29-1 with TRBJ1-2, with 9 bases fitting TRBD1. CDR1 SQVTM and CDR2 ANQGSEA come from the germline V gene. V shed 6 bases, J shed 1 base, and the junction held 6 bases outside the gene matches. The CDR3 has 14 residues. The complete variable domain, with remaining parts taken from reference TRBV29-1 and TRBJ1-2, reads SAVISQKPSRDICQRGTSLTIQCQVDSQVTMMFWYRQQPGQSLTLIATANQGSEATYESGFVIDKFPISRPNLTFSTLTVSNMSPEDSSIYLCSVTPGQGNYGYTFGSGTRLTVV.

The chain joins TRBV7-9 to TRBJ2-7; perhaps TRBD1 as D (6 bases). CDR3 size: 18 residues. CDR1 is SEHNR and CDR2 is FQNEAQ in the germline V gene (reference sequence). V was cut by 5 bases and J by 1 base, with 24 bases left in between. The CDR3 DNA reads TGTGCCAGCAGCCCCTCCGCGCCCGACAGGTCCTCATCCTACGAGCAGTACTTC. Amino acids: CASSPSAPDRSSSYEQYF.

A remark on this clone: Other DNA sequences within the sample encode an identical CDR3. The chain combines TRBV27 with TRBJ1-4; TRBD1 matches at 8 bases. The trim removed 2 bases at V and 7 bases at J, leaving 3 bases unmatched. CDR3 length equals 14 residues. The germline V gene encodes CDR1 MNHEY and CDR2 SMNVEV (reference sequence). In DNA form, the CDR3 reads TGTGCCAGCAGTTTACAGGGGGCGGGTGAAAAACTGTTTTTT. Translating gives CASSLQGAGEKLFF. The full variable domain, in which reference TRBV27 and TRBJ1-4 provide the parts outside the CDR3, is EAQVTQNPRYLITVTGKKLTVTCSQNMNHEYMSWYRQDPGLGLRQIYYSMNVEVTDKGDVPEGYKVSRKEKRNFPLILESPSPNQTSLYFCASSLQGAGEKLFFGSGTQLSVL.

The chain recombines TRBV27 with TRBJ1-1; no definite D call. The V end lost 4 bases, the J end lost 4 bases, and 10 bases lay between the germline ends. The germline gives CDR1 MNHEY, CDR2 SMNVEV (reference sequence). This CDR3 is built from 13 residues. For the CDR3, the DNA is TGTGCCAGCAGTTATAAGGAAACCACTGAAGCTTTCTTT. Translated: CASSYKETTEAFF.

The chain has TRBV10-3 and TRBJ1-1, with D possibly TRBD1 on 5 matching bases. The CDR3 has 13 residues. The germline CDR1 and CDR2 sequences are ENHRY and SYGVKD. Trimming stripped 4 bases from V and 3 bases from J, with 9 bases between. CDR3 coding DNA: TGTGCCATCAGTGGGGCAGGGTACACTGAAGCTTTCTTT. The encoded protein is CAISGAGYTEAFF.

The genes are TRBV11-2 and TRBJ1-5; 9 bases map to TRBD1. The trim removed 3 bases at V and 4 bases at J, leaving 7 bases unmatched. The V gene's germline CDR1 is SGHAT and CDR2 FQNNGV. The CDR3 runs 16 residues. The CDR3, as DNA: TGTGCCAGCAGCTTTGTGGTGGGACAGGGAAATCAGCCCCAGCATTTT. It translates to CASSFVVGQGNQPQHF. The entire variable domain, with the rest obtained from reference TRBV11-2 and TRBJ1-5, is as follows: EAGVAQSPRYKIIEKRQSVAFWCNPISGHATLYWYQQILGQGPKLLIQFQNNGVVDDSQLPKDRFSAERLKGVDSTLKIQPAKLEDSAVYLCASSFVVGQGNQPQHFGDGTRLSIL.

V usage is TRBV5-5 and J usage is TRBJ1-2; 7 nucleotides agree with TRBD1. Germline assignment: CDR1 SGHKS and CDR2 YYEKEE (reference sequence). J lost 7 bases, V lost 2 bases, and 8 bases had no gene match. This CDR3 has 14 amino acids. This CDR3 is CASSFVQGVSGYTF. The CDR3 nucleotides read TGTGCCAGCAGCTTTGTGCAGGGGGTGTCTGGCTACACCTTC.

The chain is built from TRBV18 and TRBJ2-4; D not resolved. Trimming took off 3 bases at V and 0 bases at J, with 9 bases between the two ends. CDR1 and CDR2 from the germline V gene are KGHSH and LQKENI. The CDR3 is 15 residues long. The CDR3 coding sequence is TGTGCCAGCTCACCCCTGGTAATAGCCAAAAACATTCAGTACTTC. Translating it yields CASSPLVIAKNIQYF.

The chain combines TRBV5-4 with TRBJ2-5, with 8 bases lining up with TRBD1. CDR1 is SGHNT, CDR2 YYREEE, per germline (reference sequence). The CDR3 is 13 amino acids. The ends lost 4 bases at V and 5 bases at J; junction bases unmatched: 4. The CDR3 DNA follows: TGTGCCAGCAGCCCGGGACAGGCCGAGACCCAGTACTTC. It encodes CASSPGQAETQYF.

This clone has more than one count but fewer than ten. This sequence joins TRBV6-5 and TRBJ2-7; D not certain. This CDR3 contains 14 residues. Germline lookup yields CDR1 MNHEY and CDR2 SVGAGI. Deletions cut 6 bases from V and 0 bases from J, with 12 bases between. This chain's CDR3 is CASSYGRRSYEQYF. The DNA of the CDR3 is TGTGCCAGCAGCTACGGACGTCGCTCCTACGAGCAGTACTTC.

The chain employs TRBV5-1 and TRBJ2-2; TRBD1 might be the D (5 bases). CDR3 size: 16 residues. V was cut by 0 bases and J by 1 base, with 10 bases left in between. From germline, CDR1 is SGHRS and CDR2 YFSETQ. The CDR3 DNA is TGCGCCAGCAGCTTGGGGGGCTCCCGGAACACCGGGGAGCTGTTTTTT. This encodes CASSLGGSRNTGELFF. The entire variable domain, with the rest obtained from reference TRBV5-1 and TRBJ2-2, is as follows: KAGVTQTPRYLIKTRGQQVTLSCSPISGHRSVSWYQQTPGQGLQFLFEYFSETQRNKGNFPGRFSGRQFSNSRSEMNVSTLELGDSALYLCASSLGGSRNTGELFFGEGSRLTVL.

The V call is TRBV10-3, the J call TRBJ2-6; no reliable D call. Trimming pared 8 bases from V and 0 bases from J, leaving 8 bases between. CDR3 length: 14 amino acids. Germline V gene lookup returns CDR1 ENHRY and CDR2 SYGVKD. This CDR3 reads CAIRAGSGANVLTF. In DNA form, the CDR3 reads TGTGCCATCCGCGCAGGCTCTGGGGCCAACGTCCTGACTTTC.

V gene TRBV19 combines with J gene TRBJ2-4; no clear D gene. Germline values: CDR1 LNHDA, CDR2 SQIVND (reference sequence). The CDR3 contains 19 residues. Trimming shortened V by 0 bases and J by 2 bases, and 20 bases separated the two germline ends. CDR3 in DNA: TGTGCCAGTAGTATAGATCTAGGTACCCAATCTTTTTCCAAAAACATTCAGTACTTC. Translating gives CASSIDLGTQSFSKNIQYF.